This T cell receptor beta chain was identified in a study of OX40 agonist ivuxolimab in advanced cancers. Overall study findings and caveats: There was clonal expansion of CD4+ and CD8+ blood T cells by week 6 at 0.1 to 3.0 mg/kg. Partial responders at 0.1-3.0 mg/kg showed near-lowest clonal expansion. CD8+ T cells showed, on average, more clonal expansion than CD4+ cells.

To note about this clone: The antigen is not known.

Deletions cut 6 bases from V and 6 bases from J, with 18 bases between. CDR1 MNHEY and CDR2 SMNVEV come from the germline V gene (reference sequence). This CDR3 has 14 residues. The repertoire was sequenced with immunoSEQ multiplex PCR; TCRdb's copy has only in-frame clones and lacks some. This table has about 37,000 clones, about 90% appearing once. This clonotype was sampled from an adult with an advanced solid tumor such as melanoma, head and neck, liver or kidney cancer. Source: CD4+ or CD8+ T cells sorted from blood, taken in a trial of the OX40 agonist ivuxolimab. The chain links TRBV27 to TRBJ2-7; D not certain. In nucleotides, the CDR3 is TGTGCCAGCAGCCGAGACGATAACTTCTTCGAGCAGTACTTC. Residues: CASSRDDNFFEQYF.